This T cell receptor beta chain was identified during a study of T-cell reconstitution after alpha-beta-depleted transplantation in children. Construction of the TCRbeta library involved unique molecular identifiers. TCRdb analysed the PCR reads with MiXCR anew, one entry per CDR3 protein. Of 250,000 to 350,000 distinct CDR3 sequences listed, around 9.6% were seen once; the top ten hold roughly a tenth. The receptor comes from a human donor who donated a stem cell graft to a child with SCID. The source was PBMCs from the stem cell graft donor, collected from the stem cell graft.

The CDR3 coding sequence is TGTGCCAGCAGCTTAGAGGGACTAGCGGGTGAGACCCAGTACTTC. This encodes CASSLEGLAGETQYF. The chain is built from TRBV7-8 and TRBJ2-5; TRBD2 aligns across 12 bases. CDR1 SGHVS and CDR2 FQNEAQ come from the germline V gene. This CDR3 comprises 15 residues. The junction had 2 bases not matched to a gene; V was cut back by 1 base and J by 5 bases.